The source of this TCR beta chain is a study of CDR3 diversity in severe acne. Each CDR3 protein gets one entry after TCRdb re-called the PCR reads with MiXCR. Counted here are 79,000 or so distinct CDR3 sequences, less than 65% occurring once; the ten biggest clones make up approximately 10%. Only a few counts were recorded for this clonotype. Trimming cost V 0 bases and J 4 bases; bases outside gene matches: 8. Germline V lookup: CDR1 LGHNA, CDR2 YSLEER. The CDR3 totals 16 residues. The origin of this receptor is a male donor with severe acne vulgaris. Input material: blood. The gene calls are TRBV4-3 and TRBJ1-2; 7 bases line up with TRBD1. In nucleotides, the CDR3 is TGCGCCAGCAGCCAAGACCGGATGGGACAGACCTATGGCTACACCTTC. It codes for CASSQDRMGQTYGYTF.